The 27 T cell receptor beta chains reported below all come from one sample, sequenced in a study of beta chain features in type 1 diabetes. The isolated RNA, all of it, was reverse transcribed, so expressed TCRB transcripts were what got sequenced. Measured with immunoSEQ multiplex PCR; TCRdb has only the in-frame clones, and not every one. The sample records around 500,000 clones, 30% being singletons. Material: naive CD4+ T cells from blood. These receptors originate from a man aged 18 to 30 in good health.

This clone was seen a few times. The chain couples TRBV6-5 to TRBJ2-3; D is ambiguous. The V and J ends lost 5 bases and 2 bases respectively, with 11 bases between them. The CDR3 is made up of 14 amino acids. Germline CDR1 is MNHEY and CDR2 is SVGAGI. The CDR3 region has the DNA TGTGCCAGCAGTCAGCGCGAAAACACAGATACGCAGTATTTT. The encoded protein is CASSQRENTDTQYF.

This chain links TRBV4-3 with TRBJ2-7; a weak D match, TRBD2 (5 bases). Germline CDR1 is LGHNA and CDR2 is YSLEER. The CDR3 is 16 amino acids. Trimming left V 0 bases short and J 1 base short, with 13 bases between. CDR3 protein: CASSQDHRTYSYEQYF. CDR3 sequence (DNA): TGCGCCAGCAGCCAAGATCACCGGACTTATTCCTACGAGCAGTACTTC.

This clone is a singleton in its sample. The chain is built from TRBV5-4 and TRBJ2-7; possibly TRBD1 for D (6 bases). The CDR3 extends over 14 amino acids. Germline CDR1 SGHNT, CDR2 YYREEE (reference sequence). V was pared by 3 bases and J by 4 bases, with 14 bases between. CDR3 nucleotide sequence: TGTGCCAGCAGCTACTACGGGACACGGTACGAGCAGTACTTC. It translates to CASSYYGTRYEQYF.

With regard to this clone: The same CDR3 arises from other DNA sequences in this sample as well. This rearrangement joins TRBV7-2 to TRBJ2-5; 8 nucleotides match TRBD2. The CDR3 consists of 16 residues. Per the germline V gene, CDR1 is SGHTA and CDR2 is FQGNSA. Trimming removed 0 bases from V and 1 base from J; junction bases left unmatched: 4. CDR3 bases: TGTGCCAGCAGCTTAGCGTCTACTAGCGGCCAAGAGACCCAGTACTTC. Translation: CASSLASTSGQETQYF.

The sample holds a few counts of this clone. The same CDR3 is also encoded by other DNA sequences in this sample. The J gene is TRBJ2-5, the V gene TRBV20-1, with D possibly being TRBD1 (6 bases). Trimming removed 6 bases from V and 4 bases from J, with 9 bases in between. CDR3 length: 11 amino acids. Germline lookup yields CDR1 DFQATT and CDR2 SNEGSKA (reference sequence). DNA for the CDR3: TGCAGTGCAAACAGGGTAGAGACCCAGTACTTC. Its protein is CSANRVETQYF.

This clone came up a few times. V is TRBV7-9 and J is TRBJ1-1, with D unclear. Germline lookup yields CDR1 SEHNR and CDR2 FQNEAQ (reference sequence). The V and J ends lost 1 base and 0 bases respectively, with 6 bases between them. CDR3 length: 14 amino acids. Here the CDR3 DNA reads TGTGCCAGCAGCTTAGAACGTGTGAACACTGAAGCTTTCTTT. Its translation: CASSLERVNTEAFF. Combining the CDR3 with reference TRBV7-9 and TRBJ1-1 gives the whole variable domain DTGVSQNPRHKITKRGQNVTFRCDPISEHNRLYWYRQTLGQGPEFLTYFQNEAQLEKSRLLSDRFSAERPKGSFSTLEIQRTEQGDSAMYLCASSLERVNTEAFFGQGTRLTVV.

This clone has only a few counts. V usage is TRBV30 and J usage is TRBJ1-1; the D is unclear. Per germline, CDR1 GTSNPN and CDR2 SVGIG (reference sequence). The CDR3 contains 11 residues. The V and J ends lost 5 bases and 7 bases respectively, with 11 bases between them. The CDR3 loop reads CAWADYSEAFF. As DNA, the CDR3 is TGTGCCTGGGCAGATTATAGTGAAGCTTTCTTT.

The chain couples TRBV7-3 to TRBJ2-5; the D gene is possibly TRBD1 (5 bases). V lost 2 bases, J lost 7 bases, and 14 bases lay in between. The CDR3 spans 14 residues. In germline, CDR1 is SGHTA, CDR2 FQGTGA. CDR3: CASSLGLGAGTQYF. The CDR3 region has the DNA TGTGCCAGCAGCTTAGGTTTAGGGGCCGGGACCCAGTACTTC. The whole variable domain, remainder taken from reference TRBV7-3 and TRBJ2-5, is GAGVSQTPSNKVTEKGKYVELRCDPISGHTALYWYRQSLGQGPEFLIYFQGTGAADDSGLPNDRFFAVRPEGSVSTLKIQRTERGDSAVYLCASSLGLGAGTQYFGPGTRLLVL.

This clone was seen a handful of times. V gene TRBV2 combines with J gene TRBJ2-1; possibly TRBD2 for D (5 bases). The CDR3 is made up of 14 amino acids. Between the trimmed V and J ends, which lost 8 bases and 4 bases, there was a span of 15 bases. Germline assignment: CDR1 SNHLY and CDR2 FYNNEI. The CDR3 sequence: CASCVSGGYNEQFF. Here the CDR3 DNA reads TGTGCCAGCTGTGTGAGCGGCGGGTACAATGAGCAGTTCTTC.

V gene TRBV4-1 combines with J gene TRBJ1-2; no reliable D call. The CDR3 covers 13 residues. V was trimmed by 1 base and J by 2 bases, leaving 5 bases between them. The V gene's germline CDR1 is MGHRA and CDR2 YSYEKL. For the CDR3, the DNA is TGCGCCAGCAGCCAAGGAGTGAACTATGGCTACACCTTC. Amino acid sequence: CASSQGVNYGYTF.

The chain carries TRBV14 and TRBJ1-2; D unresolved. Germline V CDR1 and CDR2: SGHDN, FVKESK. The CDR3 runs to 13 residues. Trimming removed 1 base from V and 4 bases from J, with 7 bases in between. For the CDR3, the DNA is TGTGCCAGCAGCCAAGTCGACGGCTATGGCTACACCTTC. The encoded protein is CASSQVDGYGYTF.

The table lists this clone with a few counts. The CDR3 protein is CASSPRGAGDTQYF. The CDR3 nucleotides are TGCGCCAGCAGCCCCCGTGGAGCGGGAGATACGCAGTATTTT. V gene TRBV5-1 combines with J gene TRBJ2-3; tentative D call: TRBD2 (6 bases). CDR1 and CDR2 (germline): SGHRS, YFSETQ. This CDR3 is built from 14 residues. V was cut by 4 bases and J by 5 bases, with 14 bases left in between.

This rearrangement joins TRBV19 to TRBJ2-7, with 8 bases lining up with TRBD2. The CDR3 sequence is 14 residues long. The V gene end was trimmed by 5 bases and the J gene end by 7 bases; junction bases not matched to a gene: 10. The germline V gene encodes CDR1 LNHDA and CDR2 SQIVND (reference sequence). The CDR3 loop is CASSPSGGRKEQYF. CDR3 in DNA: TGTGCCAGTAGTCCCTCAGGCGGGAGGAAGGAGCAGTACTTC.

The V call is TRBV10-3, the J call TRBJ2-7, with 13 bases lining up with TRBD2. V lost 10 bases and J lost 2; bases outside the gene matches: 5. This CDR3 contains 14 residues. Germline-derived CDR1 and CDR2 are ENHRY and SYGVKD. The CDR3 bases are TGTGCCAGCCGACTAGCGGGAGGTCCCTACGAGCAGTACTTC. Translation gives CASRLAGGPYEQYF.

The gene calls are TRBV18 and TRBJ2-1; 10 bases are shared with TRBD2. Trimming removed 3 bases from V and 3 bases from J; junction bases left unmatched: 2. The germline CDR1 and CDR2 sequences are KGHSH and LQKENI. This CDR3 is 15 amino acids long. The CDR3 bases are TGTGCCAGCTCACCGCTAGCGGGAGACTACAATGAGCAGTTCTTC. It codes for CASSPLAGDYNEQFF. The full variable domain, with the rest looked up from reference TRBV18 and TRBJ2-1, is NAGVMQNPRHLVRRRGQEARLRCSPMKGHSHVYWYRQLPEEGLKFMVYLQKENIIDESGMPKERFSAEFPKEGPSILRIQQVVRGDSAAYFCASSPLAGDYNEQFFGPGTRLTVL.

This clone showed up just a few times. V is TRBV2 and J is TRBJ2-1; 11 bases line up with TRBD2. V dropped 3 bases and J dropped 2; count of bases not matched to a gene: 0. Germline assignment: CDR1 SNHLY and CDR2 FYNNEI. There are 15 residues in the CDR3. CDR3 amino acids: CASSDSGRAYNEQFF. As DNA, the CDR3 is TGTGCCAGCAGTGATAGCGGGAGGGCCTACAATGAGCAGTTCTTC. The whole variable domain, filled in from reference TRBV2 and TRBJ2-1, reads EPEVTQTPSHQVTQMGQEVILRCVPISNHLYFYWYRQILGQKVEFLVSFYNNEISEKSEIFDDQFSVERPDGSNFTLKIRSTKLEDSAMYFCASSDSGRAYNEQFFGPGTRLTVL.

The V call is TRBV5-4, the J call TRBJ2-1, with 15 bases identical to TRBD2. Losses at the gene ends were 3 bases for V and 4 bases for J; bases not matched to a gene: 8. The CDR3 has 18 amino acids. Germline loops: CDR1 SGHNT, CDR2 YYREEE (reference sequence). As DNA, the CDR3 is TGTGCCAGCAGCTCCCGGACTAGCGGGAGGGCCGGGTACAATGAGCAGTTCTTC. Translating it yields CASSSRTSGRAGYNEQFF.

There are a few counts of this clone. The V call is TRBV29-1, the J call TRBJ2-7, with D perhaps matching TRBD1 (5 bases). CDR1 SQVTM and CDR2 ANQGSEA come from the germline V gene. The V end lost 4 bases, the J end lost 4 bases, and 11 bases lay between the germline ends. The CDR3 consists of 12 residues. DNA for the CDR3: TGCAGCGTTGGACAGTTCCCATACGAGCAGTACTTC. It yields the protein CSVGQFPYEQYF.

The chain is built from TRBV18 and TRBJ2-1, with 10 bases matching TRBD1. The V gene's germline CDR1 is KGHSH and CDR2 LQKENI. V gave up 1 base and J gave up 3 bases; unmatched junction bases: 3. The length of the CDR3 is 16 residues. The CDR3 sequence is CASSPLGTGVYNEQFF. The CDR3 DNA follows: TGTGCCAGCTCACCACTTGGGACAGGGGTCTACAATGAGCAGTTCTTC.

This clone was detected a few times. The CDR3 region has the DNA TGCGCCAGCAGCACCACTAGCGGGAGGATCGGTGAGCAGTTCTTC. It encodes CASSTTSGRIGEQFF. The chain uses TRBV5-1 and TRBJ2-1, with TRBD2 matching 12 bases. Looked up from germline, CDR1 is SGHRS and CDR2 is YFSETQ. CDR3 length equals 15 residues. V lost 4 bases, J lost 9 bases, and 8 bases stayed unmatched.

This clone was detected a few times. In nucleotides, the CDR3 is TGTGCCAGCACCGTGACTAGCGGGTCCCAAGAGACCCAGTACTTC. Encoded protein: CASTVTSGSQETQYF. V is TRBV7-2 and J is TRBJ2-5; 10 bases map to TRBD2. The junction had 6 bases not matched to a gene; V was cut back by 7 bases and J by 1 base. This CDR3 is built from 15 residues. Germline-derived CDR1 and CDR2 are SGHTA and FQGNSA.

This clone was detected only a few times. The J gene is TRBJ2-7, the V gene TRBV2, with 9 positions matching TRBD2. The CDR3 has 14 residues. V dropped 6 bases and J dropped 6; count of bases not matched to a gene: 9. Germline V lookup: CDR1 SNHLY, CDR2 FYNNEI. CDR3: CASSGVAGAGEQYF. CDR3 bases: TGTGCCAGCAGCGGTGTAGCGGGAGCGGGCGAGCAGTACTTC.

A remark on this clone: The same CDR3 arises from other DNA sequences in this sample as well. The chain joins TRBV30 to TRBJ1-3, with D uncertain. Germline loops: CDR1 GTSNPN, CDR2 SVGIG (reference sequence). Between the trimmed V and J ends, which lost 0 bases and 0 bases, there was a span of 6 bases. CDR3 size: 14 residues. The CDR3 DNA follows: TGTGCCTGGAGTGTACAGAGCTCTGGAAACACCATATATTTT. This gives the protein CAWSVQSSGNTIYF.

This clone has a handful of counts. V and J are TRBV7-3 and TRBJ2-7; TRBD2 might be the D (6 bases). CDR1 is SGHTA and CDR2 is FQGTGA in the germline V gene. The CDR3 contains 10 residues. V lost 8 bases and J 7 bases, leaving 9 bases between the germline ends. In nucleotides, the CDR3 is TGTGCCAGCCCCGCGGGAGAGCAGTACTTC. Its translation is CASPAGEQYF.

The rearrangement uses TRBV7-9 and TRBJ2-2; 9 positions agree with TRBD2. The V and J ends lost 3 bases and 6 bases, in that order; junction bases with no gene match: 8. CDR1 and CDR2 from the germline V gene are SEHNR and FQNEAQ (reference sequence). This CDR3 has 16 amino acids. Here the CDR3 reads CASSFGTSLFPGELFF. The CDR3 DNA sequence: TGTGCCAGCAGCTTCGGGACTAGCTTGTTCCCCGGGGAGCTGTTTTTT.

This clone was counted between two and nine times. V and J are TRBV30 and TRBJ2-7; TRBD1 agrees at 8 bases. Germline values: CDR1 GTSNPN, CDR2 SVGIG (reference sequence). This CDR3 is 14 amino acids long. The V gene end was trimmed by 3 bases and the J gene end by 0 bases; junction bases not matched to a gene: 4. The CDR3 region is CAWRGQERSYEQYF. The CDR3 region has the DNA TGTGCCTGGAGGGGACAGGAGCGCTCCTACGAGCAGTACTTC. Combining the CDR3 with reference TRBV30 and TRBJ2-7 gives the whole variable domain SQTIHQWPATLVQPVGSPLSLECTVEGTSNPNLYWYRQAAGRGLQLLFYSVGIGQISSEVPQNLSASRPQDRQFILSSKKLLLSDSGFYLCAWRGQERSYEQYFGPGTRLTVT.

This sequence joins TRBV4-3 and TRBJ2-7; 7 bases match TRBD1. The ends lost 1 base at V and 3 bases at J; junction bases unmatched: 6. This CDR3 is 15 amino acids long. Germline loops: CDR1 LGHNA, CDR2 YSLEER. The CDR3 coding sequence is TGCGCCAGCAGCCAAGTTTGGACAGGCCTCTACGAGCAGTACTTC. It encodes CASSQVWTGLYEQYF.